This T cell receptor beta chain comes out of a study of OX40 agonist ivuxolimab in advanced cancers. Study-wide results and limits: Fewer expanded clones were found on average in CD4+ than in CD8+ T cells.

The germline CDR1 and CDR2 sequences are SNHLY and FYNNEI. Trimming removed 2 bases from V and 3 bases from J, with 7 bases in between. This CDR3 comprises 14 residues. Concerning this clone itself: Its antigen is not identified.

TCRdb keeps only in-frame clones here, not all; method: immunoSEQ multiplex PCR. The sample gives roughly 80,000 clones, more than 75% of which show up once; roughly 0.35% is in the top ten. The source of this sequence is an adult with an advanced solid tumor such as melanoma, head and neck, liver or kidney cancer. The sequencing here drew on CD4+ or CD8+ T cells sorted from blood, taken in a trial of the OX40 agonist ivuxolimab. This chain links TRBV2 with TRBJ2-2; D is unclear. DNA for the CDR3: TGTGCCAGCAGTGAACTCCCATACACCGGGGAGCTGTTTTTT. Protein: CASSELPYTGELFF.